Given below is one T cell receptor (beta chain) in context. Authors' processing steps: By means of reference gene primer amplification, nucleated cell counts were estimated. TCRdb's table, derived via immunoSEQ multiplex PCR, lists solely in-frame clones and lacks some. The V and J calls and clone size come from that table; D and trimming were worked out from the DNA. Found here are 100,000 to 150,000 clones, about four fifths of them singletons; the top ten hold less than 20%. The CDR3 covers 14 residues. Germline V gene data show CDR1 as SGHTA and CDR2 as FQGTGA. The V gene lost 2 bases and the J gene lost 2 bases, with 8 bases spanning the gap. This record belongs to a study of blood T cell repertoires in COVID-19. As for the study in general: Acute-phase and convalescent COVID-19 samples originated in the United States, Italy and Spain.

The receptor comes from a woman aged 45 to 65 with acute or convalescent COVID-19. Material: peripheral blood. V gene TRBV7-3 combines with J gene TRBJ2-3; TRBD2 is a possible D gene (7 bases). The CDR3 is CASSLAGATDTQYF. The CDR3 nucleotides are TGTGCCAGCAGCTTAGCGGGGGCCACAGATACGCAGTATTTT.